This record looks at one T cell receptor beta chain sequence and its context. The antigen is not known. This sample is drawn from a study of cytomegalovirus exposure and HLA in healthy donors. The PCR used 60 Vbeta and 13 Jbeta primers. Original methodology: As a later analysis found, there were tens of millions of unique TCR beta chains, of which roughly 11 million were shared. The repertoire was sequenced with immunoSEQ multiplex PCR; TCRdb's copy has only in-frame clones and lacks some. The V and J calls and clone size come from that table; D and trimming were worked out from the DNA. The table lists 150,000 to 200,000 clones. General study results and limits: Some V segments, TRBV6-2 and TRBV6-3 among them, were indistinguishable and were therefore excluded.

V dropped 6 bases and J dropped 9 bases, with 20 bases sitting between them. The CDR3 runs 14 residues. The germline V gene encodes CDR1 SNHLY and CDR2 FYNNEI. This chain uses TRBV2 with TRBJ1-1, with D perhaps matching TRBD1 (6 bases). The origin of this receptor is a woman between 18 and 29 years old in good health and CMV-seropositive. Source material: PBMCs. CDR3 amino acids: CASSERGQTGKAFF. DNA of the CDR3: TGTGCCAGCAGCGAGAGGGGACAAACAGGAAAAGCTTTCTTT. The whole variable domain, remainder taken from reference TRBV2 and TRBJ1-1, is EPEVTQTPSHQVTQMGQEVILRCVPISNHLYFYWYRQILGQKVEFLVSFYNNEISEKSEIFDDQFSVERPDGSNFTLKIRSTKLEDSAMYFCASSERGQTGKAFFGQGTRLTVV.